This T cell receptor (beta chain) was identified during a study of shared clonotypes between healthy human individuals. Turning to the study itself: Two female and a few male donors aged 18 to 49 were enrolled. The study used three CD4 naive, three CD4 memory, two CD8 naive and one CD8 memory plate per donor. Overall study results and limits: Generation probabilities were higher for clonotypes shared across all four sorted-subset donors than for unshared ones.

TCRdb keeps only in-frame clones here, not all; method: immunoSEQ multiplex PCR. Among about 680,000 clones listed, around 74% were seen once. The CDR3 spans 12 residues. Germline V lookup: CDR1 MGHDK, CDR2 SYGVNS. This clone was recorded a few times. What it recognizes is unknown. The source is a woman under 40 in good health. The chain has TRBV25-1 and TRBJ1-4; D is perhaps TRBD1 (6 bases). The sample comprised memory CD4+ T cells sorted from blood. The sample's subset: CD45RA-negative fraction. The CDR3 DNA follows: TGTGCTGGGGGCACAGGGAATGAAAAACTGTTTTTT. Translation gives CAGGTGNEKLFF.